Presented here are 9 T cell receptor beta chains from one specimen sequenced in a study of blood T cell repertoires in COVID-19. Sequencing was performed with immunoSEQ multiplex PCR; in TCRdb, only in-frame clones are kept and a portion is missing. The profile shows about 140,000 clones, over 60% of them singletons. Sequenced material: peripheral blood. The receptor source for this set is a man aged 45-60 years with acute or convalescent COVID-19.

The chain joins TRBV29-1 to TRBJ1-2, with D maybe TRBD1 (5 bases). The CDR3 is 13 amino acids. Germline CDR1 reads SQVTM; CDR2 reads ANQGSEA. Trimming removed 6 bases from V and 5 bases from J, with 16 bases in between. Written as DNA, the CDR3 is TGCAGCGTGCCGGTCGGGGGAGAGTATGGCTACACCTTC. Its translation: CSVPVGGEYGYTF.

The J gene is TRBJ1-3, the V gene TRBV6-5, with no clear D. CDR3 length: 14 amino acids. The V gene's germline CDR1 is MNHEY and CDR2 SVGAGI. V was cut by 6 bases and J by 0 bases, with 9 bases left in between. CDR3 DNA: TGTGCCAGCAGCTCTCCTTTCTCTGGAAACACCATATATTTT. The encoded protein is CASSSPFSGNTIYF.

This chain links TRBV4-1 with TRBJ1-6; D gene ambiguous. Trimming left V 3 bases short and J 10 bases short, with 7 bases between. The length of the CDR3 is 12 residues. Germline CDR1 MGHRA, CDR2 YSYEKL. CDR3 bases: TGCGCCAGCAGCCATACCGGGTCACCCCTCCACTTT. Protein product: CASSHTGSPLHF.

This chain joins TRBV12-5 and TRBJ2-5; 10 bases agree with TRBD2. This CDR3 is built from 14 residues. J gave up 5 bases and V 4 bases, and 4 bases lay outside the gene matches. Germline V CDR1 and CDR2: LGHNT, FRNRAP. The CDR3 nucleotides read TGTGCTAGTGGTTCAGGAGCGGGGGGGGAGACCCAGTACTTC. Translation: CASGSGAGGETQYF.

In the case of this clone: Other nucleotide sequences in the sample specify the same CDR3. The rearrangement links TRBV4-1 to TRBJ1-1; D gene unclear. Germline loops: CDR1 MGHRA, CDR2 YSYEKL. The length of the CDR3 is 14 residues. V was cut by 0 bases and J by 2 bases, with 7 bases left in between. CDR3 residues: CASSQDSPNTEAFF. The CDR3 DNA sequence: TGCGCCAGCAGCCAAGATAGTCCAAACACTGAAGCTTTCTTT.

This chain uses TRBV5-4 with TRBJ1-6; D is possibly TRBD1 (6 bases). The ends were cut back, 5 bases at V and 7 bases at J, with 10 bases in the middle. Germline values: CDR1 SGHNT, CDR2 YYREEE (reference sequence). CDR3 length: 13 amino acids. CDR3 nucleotide sequence: TGTGCCAGCAGAGGGGGGGGCAATTCACCCCTCCACTTT. Protein sequence: CASRGGGNSPLHF. Drawing the rest from reference TRBV5-4 and TRBJ1-6, the complete variable domain is ETGVTQSPTHLIKTRGQQVTLRCSSQSGHNTVSWYQQALGQGPQFIFQYYREEENGRGNFPPRFSGLQFPNYSSELNVNALELDDSALYLCASRGGGNSPLHFGNGTRLTVT.

The chain employs TRBV3-1 (or the pseudogene TRBV3-2) and TRBJ1-1; TRBD1 matches 8 bases. The length of the CDR3 is 17 residues. V shed 4 bases and J 3 bases; nucleotides not matched to a gene: 13. Germline V gene lookup returns CDR1 LGHDT and CDR2 YNNKEL (reference sequence). CDR3 DNA: TGTGCCAGCAGCCTGAATCTGCAGGGGGCCTTGGACACTGAAGCTTTCTTT. Protein sequence: CASSLNLQGALDTEAFF.

The chain carries TRBV7-5 and TRBJ2-7; the table assigns TRBD1, which was not confirmed against the DNA. TRBV7-5 is termed a pseudogene. The CDR3 length is 17 residues. CDR3 amino acids: CARSLGSTGRSSYEQYV. The CDR3 DNA follows: TGTGCCAGAAGCTTGGGGTCCACAGGCCGGAGCTCCTACGAGCAGTACGTC.

The rearrangement uses TRBV10-1 and TRBJ1-2; TRBD1 matches at 8 bases. This CDR3 has 13 residues. With V trimmed by 5 bases and J by 8 bases, 7 bases remained unmatched. Germline lookup yields CDR1 WNHNN and CDR2 SYGVQD (reference sequence). The CDR3: CASSRGGQGGYTF. The CDR3 nucleotides read TGCGCCAGCAGTAGGGGTGGACAGGGCGGCTACACCTTC.